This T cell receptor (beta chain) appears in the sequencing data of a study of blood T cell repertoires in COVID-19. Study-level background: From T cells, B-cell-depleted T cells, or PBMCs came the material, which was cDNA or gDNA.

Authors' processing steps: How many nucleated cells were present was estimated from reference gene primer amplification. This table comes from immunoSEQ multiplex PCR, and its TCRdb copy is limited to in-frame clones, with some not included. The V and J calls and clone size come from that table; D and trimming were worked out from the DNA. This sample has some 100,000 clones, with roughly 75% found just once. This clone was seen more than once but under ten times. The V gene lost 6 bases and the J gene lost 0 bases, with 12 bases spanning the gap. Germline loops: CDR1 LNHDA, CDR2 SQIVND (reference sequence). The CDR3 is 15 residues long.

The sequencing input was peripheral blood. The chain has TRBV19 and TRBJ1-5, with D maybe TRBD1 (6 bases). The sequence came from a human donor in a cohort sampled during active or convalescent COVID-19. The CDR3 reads CASSPQGYSNQPQHF. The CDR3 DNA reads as TGTGCCAGTAGCCCACAGGGCTATAGCAATCAGCCCCAGCATTTT.